This T cell receptor (beta chain) was sequenced in a study of blood T cell repertoires in COVID-19. Study overall: From the United States, Italy and Spain came samples of acute and convalescent COVID-19.

The CDR3 is made up of 16 amino acids. The V and J ends lost 4 bases and 3 bases, in that order; junction bases with no gene match: 8. The germline CDR1 and CDR2 sequences are SGHTS and YDEGEE. Sequenced by immunoSEQ multiplex PCR; TCRdb stores in-frame clones only, minus some. Of about 230,000 clones listed, just over 85% are singletons. The chain is built from TRBV5-8 and TRBJ2-5; TRBD2 aligns across 11 bases. Source material: peripheral blood. The sequence derives from a man aged 50 to 60 with COVID-19, enrolled during active disease. CDR3 in DNA: TGTGCCAGCAGCCTGGGGGCTAGCGGGGGGAAAGAGACCCAGTACTTC. It is translated as CASSLGASGGKETQYF.